Below, 27 T cell receptor beta chains from the same sample are listed, as sequenced in a study of blood T cell repertoires in COVID-19. Using immunoSEQ multiplex PCR, the repertoire was profiled, and TCRdb retains in-frame clones only, with some absent. The sample includes some 130,000 clones, 80% to 85% of them seen just once. The source material was peripheral blood. The receptors here all came from a man in his 60s with acute or convalescent COVID-19.

The chain combines TRBV6-5 with TRBJ2-7, with a possible D match to TRBD2 (6 bases). Trimming removed 11 bases at V and 3 bases at J, with 17 bases between. Germline CDR1 and CDR2: MNHEY and SVGAGI. The CDR3 has 13 amino acids. The CDR3 loop reads CAVSRGKNYEQYF. In nucleotides, the CDR3 is TGTGCCGTATCTCGGGGGAAAAACTACGAGCAGTACTTC.

V and J are TRBV6-5 and TRBJ1-2, with 8 bases that match TRBD1. After removal of 5 bases from V and 8 bases from J, the junction contained 10 bases not matched to a gene. Germline CDR1 reads MNHEY; CDR2 reads SVGAGI. This CDR3 is built from 14 residues. The chain's CDR3 is CASSKQGVNRGYTF. CDR3 bases: TGTGCCAGCAGTAAACAGGGGGTGAATCGGGGCTACACCTTC.

The J gene is TRBJ1-6, the V gene TRBV18; D is ambiguous. CDR1 and CDR2 (germline): KGHSH, LQKENI. V was shortened by 2 bases and J by 1 base, with 15 bases between the two germline ends. The CDR3 runs 18 residues. In DNA form, the CDR3 reads TGTGCCAGCTCACCAAGAACTTCCCGAGGGTCCTATAATTCACCCCTCCACTTT. Its protein product is CASSPRTSRGSYNSPLHF.

The chain joins TRBV5-6 to TRBJ1-6; TRBD1 might be the D (6 bases). The CDR3 is 14 residues long. Germline V gene sequence: CDR1 SGHDT, CDR2 YYEEEE. V gave up 4 bases and J gave up 9 bases, with 14 bases separating them. CDR3 DNA sequence: TGTGCCAGCAGCGCAGGGGTGAGAGGTTCACCCCTCCACTTT. Protein: CASSAGVRGSPLHF.

V and J are TRBV11-2 and TRBJ1-2; 7 nucleotides match TRBD1. CDR3 size: 12 residues. CDR1 is SGHAT and CDR2 is FQNNGV in the germline V gene. The V segment lost 7 bases and the J segment 8 bases; nucleotides outside the gene matches: 7. CDR3: CASTAGGHGYTF. Written as DNA, the CDR3 is TGTGCCAGCACCGCAGGGGGACACGGCTACACCTTC.

This clone appeared a few times. The genes are TRBV2 and TRBJ1-2; possibly TRBD1 for D (6 bases). The CDR3 is 14 amino acids. V was pared by 4 bases and J by 2 bases, with 11 bases between. Germline V lookup: CDR1 SNHLY, CDR2 FYNNEI. CDR3 region: CASSGTAINYGYTF. The DNA for the CDR3 is TGTGCCAGCAGTGGGACAGCGATAAACTATGGCTACACCTTC.

The rearrangement links TRBV11-2 to TRBJ1-1, with D perhaps matching TRBD1 (6 bases). CDR3 length: 16 residues. The germline V gene encodes CDR1 SGHAT and CDR2 FQNNGV. V dropped 5 bases and J dropped 0 bases, with 16 bases sitting between them. The CDR3 bases are TGTGCCAGCAGCCCAGTAGGGGGACAAATGAACACTGAAGCTTTCTTT. It codes for CASSPVGGQMNTEAFF. The full variable domain, with the rest looked up from reference TRBV11-2 and TRBJ1-1, is EAGVAQSPRYKIIEKRQSVAFWCNPISGHATLYWYQQILGQGPKLLIQFQNNGVVDDSQLPKDRFSAERLKGVDSTLKIQPAKLEDSAVYLCASSPVGGQMNTEAFFGQGTRLTVV.

This clone has only one observation. This chain connects TRBV6-6 to TRBJ2-6; TRBD1 is a possible D gene (6 bases). From germline, CDR1 is MNHNY and CDR2 SVGAGI (reference sequence). V lost 6 bases and J 0 bases, leaving 12 bases between the germline ends. The CDR3 loop spans 16 amino acids. The CDR3: CASRGHVSSGANVLTF. In nucleotides, the CDR3 is TGTGCCAGCAGGGGACACGTCAGCTCTGGGGCCAACGTCCTGACTTTC.

The chain carries TRBV10-1 and TRBJ2-3, with 10 positions matching TRBD2. The J segment lost 5 bases and the V segment lost 6 bases, leaving 5 bases of the junction unmatched. The CDR3 covers 14 residues. Per the germline V gene, CDR1 is WNHNN and CDR2 is SYGVQD (reference sequence). DNA for the CDR3: TGCGCCAGCAGCCTAGCGGGAGCAAAAGATACGCAGTATTTT. It is translated as CASSLAGAKDTQYF.

The CDR3 coding sequence is TGTGCCAGCAGCTTAGCGGATGACAGGGGGCAGTACTTC. Translated: CASSLADDRGQYF. The chain employs TRBV7-6 and TRBJ2-7; TRBD1 matches at 8 bases. The CDR3 contains 13 residues. Trimming cost V 0 bases and J 9 bases; bases outside gene matches: 4. From germline, CDR1 is SGHVS and CDR2 FNYEAQ.

The J gene is TRBJ2-1, the V gene TRBV5-5, with D tentatively TRBD1 (6 bases). The V end lost 6 bases, the J end lost 6 bases, and 25 bases lay between the germline ends. Germline CDR1 SGHKS, CDR2 YYEKEE (reference sequence). CDR3 size: 17 residues. The CDR3, as DNA: TGTGCCAGCACAAAAGGGGGTTTAGGGGCGGTGCGCAATGAGCAGTTCTTC. It codes for CASTKGGLGAVRNEQFF.

The chain links TRBV7-6 to TRBJ1-3; D remains unclear. Between the trimmed V and J ends, which lost 1 base and 0 bases, there was a span of 13 bases. CDR3 length: 17 amino acids. The germline gives CDR1 SGHVS, CDR2 FNYEAQ. The CDR3 region is CASSLEGLWSSGNTIYF. The DNA for the CDR3 is TGTGCCAGCAGCTTAGAAGGACTCTGGAGCTCTGGAAACACCATATATTTT.

In its sample, this clone was seen once. The rearrangement joins TRBV11-2 to TRBJ2-7; D not certain. The CDR3 extends over 19 amino acids. In germline, CDR1 is SGHAT, CDR2 FQNNGV. V dropped 2 bases and J dropped 2 bases, with 25 bases sitting between them. The CDR3 DNA is TGTGCCAGCAGCTTATTTAGTTGGCGTCGGTTGACAAACCCCTACGAGCAGTACTTC. Amino acids: CASSLFSWRRLTNPYEQYF.

The chain couples TRBV5-6 to TRBJ1-2, with TRBD1 identical over 9 bases. The trim removed 2 bases at V and 4 bases at J, leaving 6 bases unmatched. CDR3 length: 15 residues. From germline, CDR1 is SGHDT and CDR2 YYEEEE. The CDR3 sequence is CASSFMGQGGYGYTF. CDR3 nucleotide sequence: TGTGCCAGCAGCTTTATGGGACAGGGTGGCTATGGCTACACCTTC.

The rearrangement uses TRBV29-1 and TRBJ2-3; 12 bases are shared with TRBD1. Germline CDR1 and CDR2: SQVTM and ANQGSEA. This CDR3 spans 15 amino acids. Trimming at V came to 5 bases and at J to 4 bases, leaving 7 bases not matched to a gene. CDR3 loop: CSVTGTGGDPDTQYF. The CDR3 DNA is TGCAGCGTTACCGGGACAGGGGGCGATCCAGATACGCAGTATTTT.

The gene calls are TRBV11-2 and TRBJ2-7, with 9 bases that match TRBD1. The V gene's germline CDR1 is SGHAT and CDR2 FQNNGV. V gave up 5 bases and J gave up 1 base; unmatched junction bases: 3. The CDR3 totals 14 residues. The CDR3, as DNA: TGTGCCAGCAGCCCCGGGACAGGGTCCTACGAGCAGTACTTC. This gives the protein CASSPGTGSYEQYF.

This chain connects TRBV29-1 to TRBJ1-2, with 7 positions matching TRBD1. The CDR3 is made up of 14 amino acids. The J segment lost 3 bases and the V segment lost 0 bases, leaving 4 bases of the junction unmatched. The germline gives CDR1 SQVTM, CDR2 ANQGSEA. Here the CDR3 reads CSVEDKGAYYGYTF. In DNA, the CDR3 is TGCAGCGTTGAAGATAAGGGGGCGTACTATGGCTACACCTTC. The whole variable domain, remainder taken from reference TRBV29-1 and TRBJ1-2, is SAVISQKPSRDICQRGTSLTIQCQVDSQVTMMFWYRQQPGQSLTLIATANQGSEATYESGFVIDKFPISRPNLTFSTLTVSNMSPEDSSIYLCSVEDKGAYYGYTFGSGTRLTVV.

The chain couples TRBV10-3 to TRBJ1-1, with D possibly TRBD1 on 6 matching bases. This CDR3 region has 12 residues. V lost 5 bases, J lost 7 bases, and 11 bases lay in between. Germline lookup yields CDR1 ENHRY and CDR2 SYGVKD. CDR3 residues: CAISQQGFEAFF. CDR3 DNA: TGTGCCATCAGTCAGCAGGGGTTTGAAGCTTTCTTT.

The chain couples TRBV9 to TRBJ1-5, with 9 bases identical to TRBD1. This CDR3 spans 14 amino acids. Per germline, CDR1 SGDLS and CDR2 YYNGEE. J gave up 5 bases and V 0 bases, and 0 bases lay outside the gene matches. The CDR3 coding sequence is TGTGCCAGCAGCGTAGGGACAGGGGATCAGCCCCAGCATTTT. This gives the protein CASSVGTGDQPQHF.

On this clone itself: This sample also contains other DNA sequences that code for the same CDR3. V gene TRBV30 combines with J gene TRBJ2-1; TRBD2 agrees at 8 bases. With 1 base clipped from V and 0 bases from J, the junction kept 5 bases outside the gene matches. This CDR3 is built from 16 residues. In germline, CDR1 is GTSNPN, CDR2 SVGIG (reference sequence). The CDR3 bases are TGTGCCTGGAGTGGGGTAGCGGGGAGCTCCTACAATGAGCAGTTCTTC. It encodes CAWSGVAGSSYNEQFF. The full variable domain, completed using reference TRBV30 and TRBJ2-1, is SQTIHQWPATLVQPVGSPLSLECTVEGTSNPNLYWYRQAAGRGLQLLFYSVGIGQISSEVPQNLSASRPQDRQFILSSKKLLLSDSGFYLCAWSGVAGSSYNEQFFGPGTRLTVL.

J is TRBJ2-4 and V is TRBV6-2 or TRBV6-3, with D possibly being TRBD2 (6 bases). Germline CDR1 reads MNHEY; CDR2 reads SVGEGT. CDR3 length equals 18 residues. The ends were cut back, 5 bases at V and 8 bases at J, with 28 bases in the middle. CDR3: CASSPLWTEWVAEDIQYF. The DNA for the CDR3 is TGTGCCAGCAGTCCCCTATGGACGGAATGGGTAGCGGAGGACATTCAGTACTTC.

V gene TRBV5-6 combines with J gene TRBJ1-1; TRBD1 aligns across 9 bases. CDR3 length: 16 residues. Trimming removed 0 bases from V and 5 bases from J; junction bases left unmatched: 8. Germline V gives CDR1 SGHDT, CDR2 YYEEEE. CDR3 bases: TGTGCCAGCAGCTTGGAGGGGACAGGGCCGCAGACTGAAGCTTTCTTT. It yields the protein CASSLEGTGPQTEAFF.

V usage is TRBV19 and J usage is TRBJ1-2, with TRBD1 identical over 9 bases. Germline V CDR1 and CDR2: LNHDA, SQIVND (reference sequence). The CDR3 totals 15 residues. Trimming cost V 4 bases and J 3 bases; bases outside gene matches: 6. The DNA of the CDR3 is TGTGCCAGTAGTACCAGAACAGGGGGCGACTATGGCTACACCTTC. As protein: CASSTRTGGDYGYTF.

Here the CDR3 reads CASSRVVMNTEAFF. CDR3 coding DNA: TGTGCCAGTAGTCGGGTCGTTATGAACACTGAAGCTTTCTTT. V is TRBV19 and J is TRBJ1-1; D remains unclear. Germline V CDR1 and CDR2: LNHDA, SQIVND (reference sequence). This CDR3 is built from 14 residues. V was pared by 5 bases and J by 0 bases, with 10 bases between. Based on the CDR3 plus reference TRBV19 and TRBJ1-1, the full variable domain is DGGITQSPKYLFRKEGQNVTLSCEQNLNHDAMYWYRQDPGQGLRLIYYSQIVNDFQKGDIAEGYSVSREKKESFPLTVTSAQKNPTAFYLCASSRVVMNTEAFFGQGTRLTVV.

The rearrangement uses TRBV11-2 and TRBJ2-3; the D gene is possibly TRBD2 (7 bases). V lost 4 bases, J lost 1 base, and 15 bases lay in between. The length of the CDR3 is 16 residues. Germline V gene sequence: CDR1 SGHAT, CDR2 FQNNGV. CDR3 amino acids: CASSYGGRVGTDTQYF. CDR3 nucleotide sequence: TGTGCCAGCAGCTACGGGGGGCGGGTTGGCACAGATACGCAGTATTTT.

The V and J genes are TRBV29-1 and TRBJ1-1, with 8 bases that match TRBD1. Germline CDR1 is SQVTM and CDR2 is ANQGSEA. This CDR3 is 14 amino acids long. Losses at the gene ends were 4 bases for V and 6 bases for J; bases not matched to a gene: 10. CDR3 sequence (DNA): TGCAGCGTTGGACCCCGACAGGGGAGATCTGAAGCTTTCTTT. It specifies CSVGPRQGRSEAFF. Combining the CDR3 with reference TRBV29-1 and TRBJ1-1 gives the whole variable domain SAVISQKPSRDICQRGTSLTIQCQVDSQVTMMFWYRQQPGQSLTLIATANQGSEATYESGFVIDKFPISRPNLTFSTLTVSNMSPEDSSIYLCSVGPRQGRSEAFFGQGTRLTVV.

The chain is built from TRBV3-1 (or the pseudogene TRBV3-2) and TRBJ2-3; 7 bases line up with TRBD2. This CDR3 comprises 19 residues. Trimming took 0 bases from V and 0 from J; bases not matched to a gene: 12. Per germline, CDR1 LGHDT and CDR2 YNNKEL (reference sequence). This CDR3 is CASSQEKALRERSTDTQYF. The DNA of the CDR3 is TGTGCCAGCAGCCAAGAGAAAGCCTTGCGGGAGAGAAGCACAGATACGCAGTATTTT.